The next 27 T cell receptor beta chains were all read from a single sample in a study of control samples from healthy donors and cancer patients. TCRdb's copy holds only in-frame clones and misses some; the assay was immunoSEQ multiplex PCR. In the table there are around 140,000 clones, around nine tenths of which are singletons. The source material was blood. The origin of the receptors is a man aged 18 to 35 in good health.

The chain employs TRBV4-1 and TRBJ2-1, with a tentative D call TRBD2 (6 bases). The germline gives CDR1 MGHRA, CDR2 YSYEKL. The CDR3 loop spans 15 amino acids. Trimming removed 6 bases at V and 0 bases at J, with 12 bases between. The CDR3 coding sequence is TGCGCCAGCAGGCCGGGACTCCTCTCCTACAATGAGCAGTTCTTC. This translates into CASRPGLLSYNEQFF.

The rearrangement links TRBV27 to TRBJ2-2; 9 bases match TRBD2. Germline V gene data show CDR1 as MNHEY and CDR2 as SMNVEV (reference sequence). After removal of 4 bases from V and 4 bases from J, the junction contained 7 bases not matched to a gene. The CDR3 is 16 residues long. CDR3 in DNA: TGTGCCAGCAGTTCCGTAGCGGGGGTGGTCACCGGGGAGCTGTTTTTT. Protein: CASSSVAGVVTGELFF.

V and J are TRBV3-1 (or the pseudogene TRBV3-2) and TRBJ2-2; TRBD1 matches 9 bases. This CDR3 spans 16 amino acids. The V gene end was trimmed by 4 bases and the J gene end by 3 bases; junction bases not matched to a gene: 6. Germline V gene sequence: CDR1 LGHDT, CDR2 YNNKEL (reference sequence). The CDR3 region is CASSPTGGADTGELFF. CDR3 nucleotides: TGTGCCAGCAGCCCAACAGGGGGCGCAGACACCGGGGAGCTGTTTTTT.

The chain couples TRBV7-9 to TRBJ2-7; possible D gene TRBD1, 7 bases. Trimming stripped 2 bases from V and 5 bases from J, with 16 bases between. Germline assignment: CDR1 SEHNR and CDR2 FQNEAQ (reference sequence). The CDR3 has 15 residues. For the CDR3, the DNA is TGTGCCAGCAGCTTACACCAGGGGGACTTTAACGAGCAGTACTTC. This codes for CASSLHQGDFNEQYF.

This chain uses TRBV7-9 with TRBJ2-5; D is undetermined. The V gene's germline CDR1 is SEHNR and CDR2 FQNEAQ (reference sequence). Trimming took 5 bases from V and 6 from J, leaving 16 bases between them. This CDR3 has 14 amino acids. The CDR3 is CASSQVRAVQTQYF. The CDR3 DNA sequence: TGTGCCAGCAGCCAGGTCCGGGCGGTCCAGACCCAGTACTTC.

V gene TRBV4-1 combines with J gene TRBJ2-5; 10 bases line up with TRBD1. Trimming removed 4 bases from V and 4 bases from J; junction bases left unmatched: 9. This CDR3 contains 16 residues. The germline CDR1 and CDR2 sequences are MGHRA and YSYEKL. In DNA, the CDR3 is TGCGCCAGCAGCCTCCTTGAGACAGGGGGCGCAGAGACCCAGTACTTC. Amino acid sequence: CASSLLETGGAETQYF.

This chain links TRBV6-5 with TRBJ2-7; a weak D match, TRBD2 (6 bases). The germline V gene encodes CDR1 MNHEY and CDR2 SVGAGI. V dropped 10 bases and J dropped 0 bases, with 16 bases sitting between them. The CDR3 length is 14 residues. CDR3 bases: TGTGCCACCCTTTACTCGCGGGGCTCCTACGAGCAGTACTTC. Amino acids: CATLYSRGSYEQYF.

CDR3 protein: CSATLEDTQYF. CDR3 bases: TGCAGTGCTACCCTAGAAGATACGCAGTATTTT. The V and J genes are TRBV20-1 and TRBJ2-3; D gene ambiguous. CDR1 is DFQATT, CDR2 SNEGSKA, per germline (reference sequence). The CDR3 covers 11 residues. Trimming stripped 4 bases from V and 5 bases from J, with 7 bases between.

The chain's CDR3 is CASSFSGGATDTQYF. CDR3 nucleotides: TGTGCCAGCAGTTTTTCAGGGGGTGCGACAGATACGCAGTATTTT. The chain couples TRBV6-2 or TRBV6-3 to TRBJ2-3; the match to TRBD1 covers 7 bases. CDR1 is MNHEY, CDR2 SVGEGT, per germline. The CDR3 has 15 residues. With 4 bases clipped from V and 3 bases from J, the junction kept 7 bases outside the gene matches.

The V call is TRBV19, the J call TRBJ1-2; the D is unclear. CDR3 length equals 11 residues. Germline loops: CDR1 LNHDA, CDR2 SQIVND (reference sequence). Between the trimmed V and J ends, which lost 7 bases and 7 bases, there was a span of 10 bases. The CDR3 coding sequence is TGTGCCAGTATCTCGGTCGCTGGCTACACCTTC. Amino acid sequence: CASISVAGYTF.

This sequence joins TRBV19 and TRBJ1-4; 9 bases align to TRBD1. The CDR3 runs 14 residues. Germline V CDR1 and CDR2: LNHDA, SQIVND (reference sequence). V shed 6 bases, J shed 8 bases, and the junction held 7 bases outside the gene matches. The CDR3 loop is CASRMDRGLEKLFF. DNA for the CDR3: TGTGCCAGTAGGATGGACAGGGGATTAGAAAAACTGTTTTTT.

The chain uses TRBV19 and TRBJ1-2, with D possibly being TRBD1 (6 bases). V dropped 4 bases and J dropped 4 bases, with 19 bases sitting between them. This CDR3 has 16 amino acids. Germline V lookup: CDR1 LNHDA, CDR2 SQIVND (reference sequence). The CDR3, as DNA: TGTGCCAGTAGTACATCCGACGGGGGACAAACCTATGGCTACACCTTC. Protein: CASSTSDGGQTYGYTF.

This clone was observed once. V and J are TRBV5-4 and TRBJ1-6, with 7 bases that match TRBD1. The CDR3 totals 17 residues. Looked up from germline, CDR1 is SGHNT and CDR2 is YYREEE (reference sequence). The ends lost 4 bases at V and 0 bases at J; junction bases unmatched: 7. Written as DNA, the CDR3 is TGTGCCAGCAGCCTACGGACAGGTGCCTCCTATAATTCACCCCTCCACTTT. It specifies CASSLRTGASYNSPLHF.

V usage is TRBV7-3 and J usage is TRBJ1-1; 8 bases align to TRBD1. The trim removed 5 bases at V and 5 bases at J, leaving 4 bases unmatched. The CDR3 consists of 13 residues. Germline-derived CDR1 and CDR2 are SGHTA and FQGTGA. CDR3: CASSRTGRTEAFF. The CDR3 DNA is TGTGCCAGCAGCCGGACAGGGAGGACTGAAGCTTTCTTT.

The chain couples TRBV5-3 to TRBJ2-1, with D uncertain. TRBV5-3 is assigned to the ORF class and has an uncertain function. The V and J ends lost 7 bases and 6 bases respectively, with 5 bases between them. The CDR3 length is 10 residues. Here the CDR3 DNA reads TGTGCCAGACCCTCCAATGAGCAGTTCTTC. Amino acids: CARPSNEQFF.

The chain employs TRBV5-1 and TRBJ2-1, with TRBD1 identical over 10 bases. Germline CDR1 SGHRS, CDR2 YFSETQ. Unmatched junction bases numbered 7, after V lost 4 bases and J lost 9 bases. This CDR3 has 14 residues. The CDR3 spells CASSAGQGSGEQFF. Here the CDR3 DNA reads TGCGCCAGCAGCGCGGGACAGGGGTCAGGTGAGCAGTTCTTC.

The rearrangement joins TRBV18 to TRBJ1-1; D perhaps matches TRBD1 (5 bases). The CDR3 is 13 amino acids. V gave up 1 base and J gave up 6 bases, with 9 bases separating them. Germline CDR1 is KGHSH and CDR2 is LQKENI. Written as DNA, the CDR3 is TGTGCCAGCTCACCACAGGGGCCGCCTGAAGCTTTCTTT. Translating it yields CASSPQGPPEAFF.

DNA for the CDR3: TGCGCCAGCAGCCATCACGGGGAGGAAGAGGACGAGCAGTACTTC. Its protein product is CASSHHGEEEDEQYF. The chain links TRBV4-1 to TRBJ2-7, with D perhaps TRBD2 (6 bases). Per the germline V gene, CDR1 is MGHRA and CDR2 is YSYEKL. V lost 3 bases and J 5 bases, leaving 17 bases between the germline ends. This CDR3 has 15 residues.

V usage is TRBV24-1 and J usage is TRBJ2-7; the match to TRBD1 covers 9 bases. CDR3 length equals 15 residues. CDR1 is KGHDR, CDR2 SFDVKD, per germline. After removal of 4 bases from V and 6 bases from J, the junction contained 9 bases not matched to a gene. The CDR3 here is CATSDSGTGLSEQYF. CDR3 in DNA: TGTGCCACCAGTGACTCCGGGACAGGGTTAAGCGAGCAGTACTTC.

The rearrangement joins TRBV10-3 to TRBJ1-6; 7 bases are shared with TRBD1. The CDR3 totals 14 residues. V gave up 3 bases and J gave up 7 bases; unmatched junction bases: 3. Germline CDR1 is ENHRY and CDR2 is SYGVKD. The CDR3 coding sequence is TGTGCCATCAGTGAACAGGGGCGGAATTCACCCCTCCACTTT. Its translation: CAISEQGRNSPLHF.

The chain recombines TRBV18 with TRBJ2-3; the D gene is possibly TRBD2 (6 bases). This CDR3 has 15 residues. The V and J ends lost 0 bases and 3 bases respectively, with 10 bases between them. Per germline, CDR1 KGHSH and CDR2 LQKENI. In DNA, the CDR3 is TGTGCCAGCTCACCACCCGTCGGGGGAACAGATACGCAGTATTTT. It is translated as CASSPPVGGTDTQYF. The full variable domain, in which reference TRBV18 and TRBJ2-3 provide the parts outside the CDR3, is NAGVMQNPRHLVRRRGQEARLRCSPMKGHSHVYWYRQLPEEGLKFMVYLQKENIIDESGMPKERFSAEFPKEGPSILRIQQVVRGDSAAYFCASSPPVGGTDTQYFGPGTRLTVL.

The CDR3 coding sequence is TGTGCCAGCAGCCAAGATCCAGATACGCAGTATTTT. Its translation is CASSQDPDTQYF. The V call is TRBV3-1 (or the pseudogene TRBV3-2), the J call TRBJ2-3; no reliable D call. The CDR3 has 12 residues. Germline CDR1 LGHDT, CDR2 YNNKEL (reference sequence). With 0 bases removed from V and 4 bases from J, the gap between germline ends came to 2 bases.

This chain joins TRBV20-1 and TRBJ1-2, with a weak D call TRBD1 (5 bases). The CDR3 consists of 11 residues. V lost 1 base to trimming and J lost 13 bases, with 13 bases between them. Germline CDR1 reads DFQATT; CDR2 reads SNEGSKA (reference sequence). CDR3 coding DNA: TGCAGTGCTAGAGGGGGGAGTATCAGCACCTTC. This encodes CSARGGSISTF.

The rearrangement links TRBV11-1 to TRBJ2-7, with 7 bases that match TRBD1. Trimming cost V 2 bases and J 3 bases; bases outside gene matches: 10. This CDR3 contains 16 residues. Germline values: CDR1 SGHAT, CDR2 FQDESV (reference sequence). The CDR3 DNA sequence: TGTGCCAGCAGCTTACGGGACAGCGCTGCTATCTACGAGCAGTACTTC. The encoded protein is CASSLRDSAAIYEQYF.

This clone was seen a single time. Here the CDR3 DNA reads TGTGCCAGCAACCCATTCGCCGGGGGCGAGCAGTACTTC. It specifies CASNPFAGGEQYF. This chain joins TRBV2 and TRBJ2-7; tentatively, D is TRBD2 (6 bases). Germline V lookup: CDR1 SNHLY, CDR2 FYNNEI. Trimming shortened V by 7 bases and J by 6 bases, and 16 bases separated the two germline ends. The CDR3 length is 13 residues.

The V and J genes are TRBV4-1 and TRBJ1-1; 7 nucleotides line up with TRBD1. The junction had 9 bases not matched to a gene; V was cut back by 4 bases and J by 4 bases. The CDR3 runs 15 residues. Germline-derived CDR1 and CDR2 are MGHRA and YSYEKL. CDR3 DNA: TGCGCCAGCAGCCCCCCCCGGGACAGATTCACTGAAGCTTTCTTT. This codes for CASSPPRDRFTEAFF.

This clone came up a few times. V gene TRBV24-1 combines with J gene TRBJ1-5; no reliable D call. The germline gives CDR1 KGHDR, CDR2 SFDVKD. The CDR3 runs to 10 residues. Trimming left V 10 bases short and J 7 bases short, with 7 bases between. The CDR3 region is CATHGQPQHF. The CDR3 DNA follows: TGTGCCACACATGGACAGCCCCAGCATTTT.